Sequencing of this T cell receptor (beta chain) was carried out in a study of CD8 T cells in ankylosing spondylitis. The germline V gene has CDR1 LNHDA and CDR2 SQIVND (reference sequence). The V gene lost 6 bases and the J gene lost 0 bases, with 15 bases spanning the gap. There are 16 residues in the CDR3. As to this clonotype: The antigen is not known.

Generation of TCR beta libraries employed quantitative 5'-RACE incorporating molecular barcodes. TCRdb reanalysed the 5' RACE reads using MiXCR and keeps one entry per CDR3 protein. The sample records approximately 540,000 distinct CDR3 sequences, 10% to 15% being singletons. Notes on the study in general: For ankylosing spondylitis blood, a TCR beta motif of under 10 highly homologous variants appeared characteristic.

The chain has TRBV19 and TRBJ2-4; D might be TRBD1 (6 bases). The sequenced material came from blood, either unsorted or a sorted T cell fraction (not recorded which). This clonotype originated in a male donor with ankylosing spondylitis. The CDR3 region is CASRMGHLVAKNIQYF. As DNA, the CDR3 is TGTGCCAGTAGAATGGGACATCTTGTAGCCAAAAACATTCAGTACTTC.